The rows below give T cell receptor beta chains drawn from one sample of a study of identifying expanded T cells in peripheral blood. Some clones are missing from TCRdb's copy, which holds only in-frame ones; the method was immunoSEQ multiplex PCR. The sample comprises about 110,000 clones, around 89% of which are singletons, and roughly 17% rests with the top ten. The sample comprised blood. The receptors were gathered from a person aged 18 to 69 in good health. The CDR3 runs from the conserved cysteine through the conserved F or W. A D gene is named only where the DNA matches it firmly. Only some rows state a clone size, as once, few, many or a class for expanded clones.

j_gene,v_gene,d_gene,abundance,len,CDR3nt,CDR3aa
TRBJ1-2,TRBV4-2,.,few,13,TGTGCCAGCAGTTTCGAGGGATTAAATGGCTACACCTTC,CASSFEGLNGYTF
TRBJ2-3,TRBV5-8,TRBD2,.,17,TGTGCCAGCAGTCGGACTAGCGCGCCGGATAGCACAGATACGCAGTATTTT,CASSRTSAPDSTDTQYF
TRBJ2-3,TRBV5-5,TRBD2,.,14,TGTGCCAGCAGCCCGCTAGCGGGGGAGGTTACGCAGTATTTT,CASSPLAGEVTQYF
TRBJ2-1,TRBV7-2,.,.,14,TGTGCCAGCAGCTTAGGTTGGGCTCGGGATGAGCAGTTCTTC,CASSLGWARDEQFF
TRBJ2-5,TRBV7-6,.,.,17,TGTGCCAGCAGCTGGAACGCCATGGGGGAGGTGGAGGAGACCCAGTACTTC,CASSWNAMGEVEETQYF
TRBJ2-1,TRBV7-2,TRBD2,.,15,TGTGCCAGCAGCTTGACTAGCGGGGGCTACAATGAGCAGTTCTTC,CASSLTSGGYNEQFF
TRBJ2-5,TRBV10-3,.,once,12,TGTGCCATCAGTGAGTCCCAAGAGACCCAGTACTTC,CAISESQETQYF
TRBJ2-7,TRBV5-1,.,.,11,TGCGCCAGCAGCTTGGATCGGGAGCAGTACTTC,CASSLDREQYF
TRBJ1-2,TRBV5-1,TRBD1,few,15,TGCGCCAGCAGCTTGGCCACGGGACAGGGATTTGGCTACACCTTC,CASSLATGQGFGYTF
TRBJ2-7,TRBV18,.,.,13,TGTGCCAGCTCACCGCCGGGGGCTAACGAGCAGTACTTC,CASSPPGANEQYF
TRBJ1-2,TRBV5-1,TRBD1,.,14,TGCGCCAGCAGCTATCTGGAGGGGGCGGATGGCTACACCTTC,CASSYLEGADGYTF
TRBJ2-3,TRBV5-6,.,.,14,TGTGCCAGCAAGAAACAGGGAGTCGCAGATACGCAGTATTTT,CASKKQGVADTQYF
TRBJ2-7,TRBV18,TRBD1,.,15,TGTGCCAGCTCACCGACGACAGGGGACTCCTACGAGCAGTACTTC,CASSPTTGDSYEQYF
TRBJ1-2,TRBV19,.,.,13,TGTGCCAGTAGTATTGGGGGCGACTATGGCTACACCTTC,CASSIGGDYGYTF
TRBJ1-1,TRBV5-1,.,few,15,TGCGCCAGCAGCCCGGGCCGGGGGGTGAACACTGAAGCTTTCTTT,CASSPGRGVNTEAFF
TRBJ2-3,TRBV15,.,.,20,TGTGCCACCAGCTCCGGCAGGGATAGCCTAGCCTCGATTAGCACAGATACGCAGTATTTT,CATSSGRDSLASISTDTQYF
TRBJ1-2,TRBV9,.,.,15,TGTGCCAGCAGCCTCCGATGGGGGGGAGAAGATGGCTACACCTTC,CASSLRWGGEDGYTF
TRBJ1-1,TRBV13,TRBD1,.,17,TGTGCCAGCAGCTCCCTAGGGACAGGGGATCGGGGCACTGAAGCTTTCTTT,CASSSLGTGDRGTEAFF
TRBJ2-2,TRBV7-9,TRBD2,.,17,TGTGCCAGCAGCTCCCGGACTAGCGGGGTTATTACCGGGGAGCTGTTTTTT,CASSSRTSGVITGELFF
TRBJ1-5,TRBV19,.,.,13,TGTGCCAGTAGTGCCTGGGTGGATCAGCCCCAGCATTTT,CASSAWVDQPQHF
TRBJ1-1,TRBV7-9,.,.,13,TGTGCCAGCAGCTTAACAGGGACGGCTGAAGCTTTCTTT,CASSLTGTAEAFF
TRBJ2-7,TRBV7-2,TRBD1,.,13,TGTGCCAGCAGCGTGGGACAGGGCCGCGAGCAGTACTTC,CASSVGQGREQYF
TRBJ1-2,TRBV9,.,.,15,TGTGCCAGCAGCGTAGCACCCGGGGATCCGTACGGCTACACCTTC,CASSVAPGDPYGYTF
TRBJ1-5,TRBV5-1,.,.,16,TGCGCCAGCAGCCCGGGGGGGACTGGGGGCAATCAGCCCCAGCATTTT,CASSPGGTGGNQPQHF
TRBJ1-2,TRBV23-1,TRBD1,.,17,TGCGCCAGCAGTCAACCCGGGACAGGGGGCCTAGACTATGGCTACACCTTC,CASSQPGTGGLDYGYTF
TRBJ2-3,TRBV7-2,TRBD2,few,17,TGTGCCAGCAGCTTAGAGAGCGGGGGGGTGGTTTTTAATACGCAGTATTTT,CASSLESGGVVFNTQYF
TRBJ2-2,TRBV11-3,.,.,15,TGTGCCAGCAGCCGGGGTGGAGGGAACACCGGGGAGCTGTTTTTT,CASSRGGGNTGELFF
TRBJ2-3,TRBV6-1,.,once,14,TGTGCCAGCAGCGGGTCTTTCGGCACAGATACGCAGTATTTT,CASSGSFGTDTQYF
TRBJ1-6,TRBV25-1,.,.,14,TGTGCTTCCGGGCCTCTTACTTGGGGTTCACCCCTCCACTTT,CASGPLTWGSPLHF
TRBJ2-1,TRBV18,.,.,16,TGTGCCAGCTCACCAATGTCGCGGGGGACATACAATGAGCAGTTCTTC,CASSPMSRGTYNEQFF
TRBJ2-5,TRBV10-3,.,.,11,TGTGCCACCGAAACCCAAGAGACCCAGTACTTC,CATETQETQYF
TRBJ2-1,TRBV4-3,TRBD2,.,15,TGCGCCAGCAGCCAAGATAAAGCTAGCGGACATGAGCAGTTCTTC,CASSQDKASGHEQFF
TRBJ2-7,TRBV6-5,.,.,12,TGTGCCAGCAGCCAAGATCGGAGGGAGCAGTACTTC,CASSQDRREQYF
TRBJ1-2,TRBV7-2,.,.,12,TGTGCCAGCAGCTTAGCTAACTATGGCTACACCTTC,CASSLANYGYTF
TRBJ1-5,TRBV4-1,TRBD1,.,17,TGCGCCAGCAGCCAAGAAATCCGGACAGGCTTTCATCAGCCCCAGCATTTT,CASSQEIRTGFHQPQHF
TRBJ1-3,TRBV6-6,TRBD1,.,13,TGTGCCAGCAGTACGGGACAGAAAAACACCATATATTTT,CASSTGQKNTIYF
TRBJ2-2,TRBV19,TRBD2,few,16,TGTGCCAGTAGTATAGAGGCTAGCGGGGGGACAGGGGAGCTGTTTTTT,CASSIEASGGTGELFF
TRBJ2-3,TRBV7-6,.,.,15,TGTGCCAGCAGCCGCTCCGACGGGTACACAGATACGCAGTATTTT,CASSRSDGYTDTQYF
TRBJ2-7,TRBV10-1,.,.,12,TGCGCCAGCAGTGAAGTCGGGGGAGCTTCGTACTTC,CASSEVGGASYF
TRBJ1-1,TRBV5-6,.,.,17,TGTGCCAGCAGCGTAGGTTGGCTCCGGGCCGGGGGCACTGAAGCTTTCTTT,CASSVGWLRAGGTEAFF
TRBJ2-7,TRBV7-2,.,.,13,TGTGCCAGCATGAAAGGGAAATCCTACGAGCAGTACTTC,CASMKGKSYEQYF
TRBJ2-6,TRBV5-1,.,.,15,TGCGCCAGCAGCTTTTTGCCTTCCGGGGCCAACGTCCTGACTTTC,CASSFLPSGANVLTF
TRBJ2-7,TRBV5-1,TRBD1,.,14,TGCGCCAGCAGCCGGGACAGGGGTTACTACGAGCAGTACTTC,CASSRDRGYYEQYF
TRBJ2-7,TRBV5-1,TRBD1,.,15,TGCGCCAGCAGCTCAGGGGACAGGGTGACCTACGAGCAGTACTTC,CASSSGDRVTYEQYF
TRBJ1-1,TRBV5-6,TRBD1,.,15,TGTGCCAGCAGCTTGGGGACAGGGGTAGGCACTGAAGCTTTCTTT,CASSLGTGVGTEAFF
TRBJ1-2,TRBV4-2,.,once,14,TGTGCCAGCAGCCACCCCGACGGGCGCAATGGCTACACCTTC,CASSHPDGRNGYTF
TRBJ2-3,TRBV5-4,.,.,14,TGTGCCAGCAGCCCGGACGCCAGCACAGATACGCAGTATTTT,CASSPDASTDTQYF